Presented here are 11 T cell receptor beta chains from one specimen sequenced in a study of T cell changes during pregnancy in multiple sclerosis. Assay: immunoSEQ multiplex PCR; the TCRdb copy retains only in-frame clones and omits some. The table has almost 65,000 clones, 92% seen once. Sequencing used peripheral blood, obtained in the first trimester of pregnancy. These receptors were taken from a female donor with multiple sclerosis, enrolled in a pregnancy study.

This chain uses TRBV7-9 with TRBJ2-7; D might be TRBD2 (6 bases). The CDR3 covers 15 residues. CDR1 and CDR2 (germline): SEHNR, FQNEAQ (reference sequence). V gave up 5 bases and J gave up 7 bases, with 21 bases separating them. CDR3 residues: CASSPGTSNAGEQYF. The CDR3 nucleotides read TGTGCCAGCAGCCCGGGAACTAGTAACGCGGGGGAGCAGTACTTC.

The chain links TRBV7-9 to TRBJ2-1, with 7 bases identical to TRBD2. The germline gives CDR1 SEHNR, CDR2 FQNEAQ (reference sequence). CDR3 length: 13 amino acids. Unmatched junction bases numbered 9, after V lost 7 bases and J lost 9 bases. As DNA, the CDR3 is TGTGCCAGCACTCCGACTAGCTGGGTTGAGCAGTTCTTC. Protein product: CASTPTSWVEQFF.

V and J are TRBV2 and TRBJ1-5; TRBD1 might be the D (6 bases). V gave up 6 bases and J gave up 4 bases, with 16 bases separating them. CDR3 length: 15 amino acids. Per germline, CDR1 SNHLY and CDR2 FYNNEI. CDR3 in DNA: TGTGCCAGCAGAACTATGGGACAAGTTAATCAGCCCCAGCATTTT. Its translation is CASRTMGQVNQPQHF.

The genes are TRBV19 and TRBJ2-3, with D perhaps matching TRBD1 (6 bases). Deletions cut 4 bases from V and 6 bases from J, with 14 bases between. Germline V lookup: CDR1 LNHDA, CDR2 SQIVND (reference sequence). The CDR3 is 14 amino acids. CDR3 in DNA: TGTGCCAGTAGTACGTCCAGGGGACGGGATACGCAGTATTTT. Translated, it gives CASSTSRGRDTQYF.

The J gene is TRBJ2-7, the V gene TRBV28; 8 bases map to TRBD1. The V gene end was trimmed by 4 bases and the J gene end by 1 base; junction bases not matched to a gene: 12. The CDR3 runs 17 residues. CDR1 and CDR2 (germline): MDHEN, SYDVKM. DNA of the CDR3: TGTGCCAGCAGTTCTTTGACTGGGACAGGTAATTCCTACGAGCAGTACTTC. It specifies CASSSLTGTGNSYEQYF.

This sequence joins TRBV4-1 and TRBJ2-1; weak D call: TRBD1 (5 bases). Trimming left V 3 bases short and J 8 bases short, with 11 bases between. Looked up from germline, CDR1 is MGHRA and CDR2 is YSYEKL. The CDR3 covers 13 residues. The CDR3 DNA follows: TGCGCCAGCAGCCAGGCCCAGGGATATGAGCAGTTCTTC. Protein sequence: CASSQAQGYEQFF.

The V call is TRBV4-3, the J call TRBJ2-1; D not resolved. CDR1 LGHNA and CDR2 YSLEER come from the germline V gene. Trimming took off 2 bases at V and 5 bases at J, with 19 bases between the two ends. CDR3 length equals 17 residues. Here the CDR3 DNA reads TGCGCCAGCAGCCAATCTCTCGTTGGGTCGACACACAATGAGCAGTTCTTC. Amino acid sequence: CASSQSLVGSTHNEQFF.

V and J are TRBV4-3 and TRBJ1-5; D is undetermined. Germline-derived CDR1 and CDR2 are LGHNA and YSLEER. Trimming removed 0 bases from V and 0 bases from J, with 6 bases in between. The CDR3 totals 15 residues. Written as DNA, the CDR3 is TGCGCCAGCAGCCAAGACAGGATTAGCAATCAGCCCCAGCATTTT. Encoded protein: CASSQDRISNQPQHF.

This chain uses TRBV6-6 with TRBJ1-1; weak D call: TRBD1 (6 bases). The germline V gene has CDR1 MNHNY and CDR2 SVGAGI (reference sequence). CDR3 length equals 14 residues. V was clipped by 2 bases and J by 1 base, with 8 bases between them. This CDR3 is CASSYRQANTEAFF. CDR3 DNA: TGTGCCAGCAGTTACAGACAGGCGAACACTGAAGCTTTCTTT.

The chain has TRBV7-9 and TRBJ2-7; D is unresolved. The CDR3 loop spans 13 amino acids. Trimming stripped 6 bases from V and 2 bases from J, with 11 bases between. CDR1 SEHNR and CDR2 FQNEAQ come from the germline V gene (reference sequence). The CDR3 bases are TGTGCCAGCAGTTCAACTACGACCTACGAGCAGTACTTC. Its protein product is CASSSTTTYEQYF.

The V and J genes are TRBV7-3 and TRBJ2-3; 10 bases align to TRBD2. The length of the CDR3 is 18 residues. J gave up 0 bases and V 0 bases, and 6 bases lay outside the gene matches. Germline V gene data show CDR1 as SGHTA and CDR2 as FQGTGA. The CDR3 DNA reads TGTGCCAGCAGCTTAACAGCTAGCGGGGGAGGGAGCACAGATACGCAGTATTTT. Encoded protein: CASSLTASGGGSTDTQYF.